This T cell receptor (beta chain) was recovered during a study of CD8 T cells in ankylosing spondylitis. This clonotype was seen repeatedly, ten times or more. TCRdb ran MiXCR on the 5' RACE reads and lists one entry per CDR3 protein. This sample has about 240,000 distinct CDR3 sequences, with 8.6% found just once. The germline gives CDR1 PRHDT, CDR2 FYEKMQ (reference sequence). Trimming removed 3 bases at V and 5 bases at J, with 13 bases between. The CDR3 totals 15 residues. Sequencing used blood, either unsorted or a sorted T cell fraction (not recorded which). V usage is TRBV13 and J usage is TRBJ2-2; TRBD1 is a possible D gene (5 bases). The TCR originated in a male donor with ankylosing spondylitis or in good health (not recorded which). CDR3 in DNA: TGTGCCAGCAGCTTCGACAAAGCAGGGACCGGGGAGCTGTTTTTT. It encodes CASSFDKAGTGELFF.